This T cell receptor (beta chain) was obtained from a study of OX40 agonist ivuxolimab in advanced cancers. Background on the study: Treatment received earlier with anti-PD-1, anti-PD-L1 or anti-CTLA-4 agents was allowed, and 40% had some.

Autoimmune disease history or systemic immunosuppression was exclusionary. Assay: immunoSEQ multiplex PCR; the TCRdb copy retains only in-frame clones and omits some. The data hold more than 80,000 clones, with 90% observed a single time. This clone was counted a few times. As yet, its antigen is unknown. Overall study findings and caveats: Among the nonresponders, some also had low normalized T-cell clonal expansion.

The clonotype comes from an adult with an advanced solid tumor such as melanoma, head and neck, liver or kidney cancer. Here the sequenced sample was CD4+ or CD8+ T cells sorted from blood, taken in a trial of the OX40 agonist ivuxolimab.

The CDR3 DNA is TGTGCCATCAGCGGACAGGGCAGCTCCTACGAGCAGTACTTC. It specifies CAISGQGSSYEQYF. The chain employs TRBV10-3 and TRBJ2-7; 8 bases agree with TRBD1. Germline values: CDR1 ENHRY, CDR2 SYGVKD. V dropped 6 bases and J dropped 0; count of bases not matched to a gene: 4. The CDR3 is 14 amino acids.